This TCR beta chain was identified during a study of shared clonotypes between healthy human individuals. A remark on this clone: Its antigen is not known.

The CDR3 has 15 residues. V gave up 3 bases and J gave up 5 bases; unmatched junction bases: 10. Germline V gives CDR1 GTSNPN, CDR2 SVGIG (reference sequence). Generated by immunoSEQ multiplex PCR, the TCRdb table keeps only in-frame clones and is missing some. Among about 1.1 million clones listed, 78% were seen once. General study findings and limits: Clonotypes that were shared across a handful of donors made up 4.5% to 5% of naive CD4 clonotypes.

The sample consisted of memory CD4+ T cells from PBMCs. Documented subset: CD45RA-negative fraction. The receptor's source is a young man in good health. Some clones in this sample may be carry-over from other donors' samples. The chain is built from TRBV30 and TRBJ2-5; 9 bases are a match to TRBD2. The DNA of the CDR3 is TGTGCCTGGAGCCGACTGGGACTAGCTCTTGAGACCCAGTACTTC. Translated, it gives CAWSRLGLALETQYF. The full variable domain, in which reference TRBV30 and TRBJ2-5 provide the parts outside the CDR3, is SQTIHQWPATLVQPVGSPLSLECTVEGTSNPNLYWYRQAAGRGLQLLFYSVGIGQISSEVPQNLSASRPQDRQFILSSKKLLLSDSGFYLCAWSRLGLALETQYFGPGTRLLVL.